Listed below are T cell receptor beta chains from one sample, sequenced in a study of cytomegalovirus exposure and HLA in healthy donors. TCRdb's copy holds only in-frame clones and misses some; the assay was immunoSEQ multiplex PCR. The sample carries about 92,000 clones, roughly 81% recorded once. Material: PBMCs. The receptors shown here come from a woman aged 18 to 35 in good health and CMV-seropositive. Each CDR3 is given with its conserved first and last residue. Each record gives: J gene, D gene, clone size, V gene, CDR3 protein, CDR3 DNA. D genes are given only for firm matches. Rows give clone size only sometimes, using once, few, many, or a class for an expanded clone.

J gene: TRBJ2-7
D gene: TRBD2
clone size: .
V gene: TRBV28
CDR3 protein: CASSFLASGDYEQYF
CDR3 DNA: TGTGCCAGCAGTTTCTTGGCTAGCGGTGACTACGAGCAGTACTTC

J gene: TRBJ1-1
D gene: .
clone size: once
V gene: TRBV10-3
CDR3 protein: CAARSSRVTADTEAFF
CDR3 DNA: TGTGCCGCCCGGAGCTCGAGGGTCACAGCTGACACTGAAGCTTTCTTT

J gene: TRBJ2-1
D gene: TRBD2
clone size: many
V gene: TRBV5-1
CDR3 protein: CASSLTSGSHNEQFF
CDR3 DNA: TGCGCCAGCAGCTTGACTAGCGGCTCCCACAATGAGCAGTTCTTC

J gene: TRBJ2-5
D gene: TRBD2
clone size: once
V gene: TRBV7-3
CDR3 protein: CASSIGLAEKETQYF
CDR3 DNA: TGTGCCAGCAGCATAGGACTAGCGGAAAAAGAGACCCAGTACTTC

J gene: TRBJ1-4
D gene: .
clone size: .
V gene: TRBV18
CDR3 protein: CASSPLGATNEKLFF
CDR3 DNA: TGTGCCAGCTCACCACTAGGGGCAACTAATGAAAAACTGTTTTTT

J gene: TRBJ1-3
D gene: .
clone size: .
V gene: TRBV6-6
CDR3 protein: CASSYGQGNTIYF
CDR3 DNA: TGTGCCAGCAGTTACGGACAGGGAAACACCATATATTTT

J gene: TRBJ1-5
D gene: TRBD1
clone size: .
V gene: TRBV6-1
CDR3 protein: CASSTRTGHQPQHF
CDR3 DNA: TGTGCCAGCAGCACCCGGACAGGGCATCAGCCCCAGCATTTT

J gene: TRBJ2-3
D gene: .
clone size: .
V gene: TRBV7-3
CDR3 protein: CASSLRHGSTDTQYF
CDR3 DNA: TGTGCCAGCAGCTTAAGACACGGAAGCACAGATACGCAGTATTTT

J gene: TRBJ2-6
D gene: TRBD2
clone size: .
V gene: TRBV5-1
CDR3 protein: CASSREVSGANVLTF
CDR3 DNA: TGCGCCAGCAGCCGGGAGGTCTCTGGGGCCAACGTCCTGACTTTC

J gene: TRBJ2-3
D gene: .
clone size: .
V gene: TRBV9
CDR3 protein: CASSANRVGTDTQYF
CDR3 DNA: TGTGCCAGCAGCGCAAACAGGGTGGGCACAGATACGCAGTATTTT

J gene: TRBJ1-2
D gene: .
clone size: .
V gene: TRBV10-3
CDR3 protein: CAISESQDRHGYTF
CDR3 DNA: TGTGCCATCAGTGAGTCGCAGGACAGACATGGCTACACCTTC

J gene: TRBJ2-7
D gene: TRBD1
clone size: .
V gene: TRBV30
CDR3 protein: CARDSNSYEQYF
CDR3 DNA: TGTGCTCGGGACAGCAACTCCTACGAGCAGTACTTC

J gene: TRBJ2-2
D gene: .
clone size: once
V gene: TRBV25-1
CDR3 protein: CASSAGAGELFF
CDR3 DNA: TGTGCCAGCAGTGCAGGGGCCGGGGAGCTGTTTTTT

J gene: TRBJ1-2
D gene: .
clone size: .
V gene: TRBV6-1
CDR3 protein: CASLLATSGFYGYTF
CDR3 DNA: TGTGCCAGCCTTCTTGCAACGTCGGGTTTCTATGGCTACACCTTC

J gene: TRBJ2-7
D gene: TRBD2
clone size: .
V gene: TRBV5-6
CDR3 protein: CASSLRSLAGGPVFYEQYF
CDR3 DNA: TGTGCCAGCAGCTTGAGGTCTCTAGCGGGAGGGCCCGTCTTCTACGAGCAGTACTTC

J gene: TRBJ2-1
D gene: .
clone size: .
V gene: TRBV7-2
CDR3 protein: CASSLDTVQFF
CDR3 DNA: TGTGCCAGCAGCTTAGACACAGTACAGTTCTTC

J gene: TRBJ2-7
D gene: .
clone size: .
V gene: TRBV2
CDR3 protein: CASEDSGISYEQYF
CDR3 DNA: TGTGCCAGCGAAGATTCAGGGATCTCCTACGAGCAGTACTTC

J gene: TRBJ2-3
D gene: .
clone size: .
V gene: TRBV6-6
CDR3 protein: CASSLTDTQYF
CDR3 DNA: TGTGCCAGCAGTCTCACAGATACGCAGTATTTT

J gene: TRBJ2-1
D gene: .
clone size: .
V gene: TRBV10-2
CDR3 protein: CASSDRRGQDGPEGFF
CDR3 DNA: TGCGCCAGCAGTGACCGAAGAGGGCAGGACGGTCCAGAAGGGTTCTTC

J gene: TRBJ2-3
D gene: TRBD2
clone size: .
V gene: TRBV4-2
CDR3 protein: CASSQAGTSGDTQYF
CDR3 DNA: TGTGCCAGCAGCCAGGCCGGGACTAGCGGTGATACGCAGTATTTT

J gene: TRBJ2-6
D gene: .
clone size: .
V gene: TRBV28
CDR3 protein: CASSFGELLFSGANVLTF
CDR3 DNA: TGTGCCAGCAGTTTCGGGGAGCTCCTATTCTCTGGGGCCAACGTCCTGACTTTC

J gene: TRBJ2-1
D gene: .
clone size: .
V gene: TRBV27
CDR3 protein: CASSTTSTPFSYNEQFF
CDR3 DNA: TGTGCCAGCAGTACAACTAGCACCCCATTCTCCTACAATGAGCAGTTCTTC

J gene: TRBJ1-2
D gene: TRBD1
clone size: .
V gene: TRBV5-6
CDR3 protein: CASSFQGEGYTF
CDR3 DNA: TGTGCCAGCAGCTTTCAGGGGGAAGGCTACACCTTC

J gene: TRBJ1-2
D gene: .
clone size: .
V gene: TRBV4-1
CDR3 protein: CASSQVISVLRLLAF
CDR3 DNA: TGCGCCAGCAGCCAAGTCATCTCAGTGTTGCGGTTACTAGCCTTC

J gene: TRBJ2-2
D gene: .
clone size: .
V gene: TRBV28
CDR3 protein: CASSLARPDLGELFF
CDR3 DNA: TGTGCCAGCAGTTTAGCGCGGCCTGACTTGGGGGAGCTGTTTTTT